This T cell receptor beta chain was retrieved from a study of blood T cell repertoires in COVID-19. About the study: Italy, Spain and the United States were the sources of the convalescent and acute COVID-19 samples.

Assay used: immunoSEQ multiplex PCR; TCRdb lists only in-frame clones, some missing. The sample lists around 52,000 clones, around 90% seen once, with around 30% in the top ten. The CDR3 consists of 14 residues. CDR1 and CDR2 from the germline V gene are SGHNT and YYREEE (reference sequence). The germline V and J ends were trimmed by 2 bases and 6 bases, with 15 bases remaining between them. Input material: peripheral blood. The source of this sequence is a woman older than 75 with acute or convalescent COVID-19. The chain recombines TRBV5-4 with TRBJ2-7; a possible D gene is TRBD1 (7 bases). The DNA for the CDR3 is TGTGCCAGCAGCTTCGGCGGGACAGTACCCGAGCAGTACGTC. This sequence encodes CASSFGGTVPEQYV.